The source of this T cell receptor (beta chain) is a study of blood T cell repertoires in COVID-19 (dated by TCRdb to the early 2020s). Context from the whole study: Collaborator samples came from the United States, Italy and Spain and covered acute and convalescent phases of COVID-19. The material from the prospective study consisted of cDNA or gDNA derived from T cells, B-cell-depleted T cells, or PBMCs. Subjects who had been exposed to COVID-19, were actively infected with it, or had recovered from it provided the deeply sampled blood TCRbeta repertoires that made up the dataset. The repertoires were made available in a free public database intended to serve as a resource for research on the immune response to SARS-CoV-2. The samples were drawn from the first 160 participants of the ongoing ImmuneRACE study and from some 1,300 subjects provided by 6 global collaborators. Sample metadata almost always included a de-identified subject ID, COVID-19 status, age in years and sex. Where HLA class I and class II types were available, the types were taken from metadata supplied by the sample provider, not from assay-based typing. Paper-wide results and their limitations: The quantity of clinical and demographic metadata differed by source and by participant and was supplied without curation.

TCRbeta CDR3 regions were amplified from genomic DNA by means of the immunoSEQ Assay, a bias-controlled multiplex PCR. On the study's bioinformatics: Nucleated cell counts per sample were estimated from amplification of reference gene primers within the assay. Sequence reads were collapsed and filtered to measure the absolute abundance of every unique TCRbeta CDR3 rearrangement. For each sample, productive Simpson clonality was calculated as the square root of Simpson's diversity index across productive rearrangements. TCRdb took this table from immuneACCESS and kept in-frame rearrangements with V and J called. Such tables lack part of the clones; where checked against another copy, unresolved V genes explain under half of the gap, and the rest is unexplained. V and J calls and clone size are copied from that table; D and trimming were computed from the DNA. This sample comprises roughly 250,000 clones, roughly 84% of them detected only once. 1.5% to 1.7% of the sample is taken by the ten largest.

Its CDR3 holds 13 amino acids, cysteine through phenylalanine. Only the CDR3 DNA is retained, 39 bases long and in frame from the first base. V is reduced by 6 bases and J by 7 bases, leaving a spacing of 15 bases between them. Looking up the germline V gene yields CDR1 MDHEN and CDR2 SYDVKM. A remark on this clone: This clone's antigen is unknown. No much larger clonotype is one base removed from it; base qualities were not supplied.

A second Seattle source provided samples from volunteer blood donors who had recovered from COVID-19. Whole blood was collected in K2EDTA tubes by collaborating institutions according to the institutions' own protocols. For TCRbeta analysis, collaborators shipped samples as frozen whole blood, isolated PBMCs, or DNA extracted from either of those sample types. The sequence came from a woman between 35 and 50 years old who had recovered from COVID-19. Specimen: peripheral blood. The V and J segments used are TRBV28 and TRBJ2-5; there is no confident call for the D gene. The DNA is TGTGCCAGCAGCTTACCTCAGATTGGGACCCAGTACTTC. Translated, this is CASSLPQIGTQYF.